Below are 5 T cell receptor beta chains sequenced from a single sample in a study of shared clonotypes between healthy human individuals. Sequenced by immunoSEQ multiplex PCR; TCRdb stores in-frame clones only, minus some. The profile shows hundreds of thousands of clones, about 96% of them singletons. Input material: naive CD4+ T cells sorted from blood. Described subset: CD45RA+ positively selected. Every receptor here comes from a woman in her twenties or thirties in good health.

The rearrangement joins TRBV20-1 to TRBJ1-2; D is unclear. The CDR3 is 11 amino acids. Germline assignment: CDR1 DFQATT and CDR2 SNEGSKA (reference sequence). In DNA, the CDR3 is TGCACCGAGTCAAGCGAGTATGGCTACACCTTC. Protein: CTESSEYGYTF.

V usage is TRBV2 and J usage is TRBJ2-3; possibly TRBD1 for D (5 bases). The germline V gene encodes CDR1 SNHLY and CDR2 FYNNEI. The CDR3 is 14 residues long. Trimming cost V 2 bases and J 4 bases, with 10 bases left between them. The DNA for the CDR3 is TGTGCCAGCAGTGAAAGTAGCAGGGCAGATACGCAGTATTTT. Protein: CASSESSRADTQYF.

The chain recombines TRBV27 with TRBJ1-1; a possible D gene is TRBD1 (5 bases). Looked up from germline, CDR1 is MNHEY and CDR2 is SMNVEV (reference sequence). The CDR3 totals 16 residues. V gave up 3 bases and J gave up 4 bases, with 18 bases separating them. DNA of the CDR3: TGTGCCAGCAGTTTCCGCCAGGGACCACGGGGCACTGAAGCTTTCTTT. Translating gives CASSFRQGPRGTEAFF.

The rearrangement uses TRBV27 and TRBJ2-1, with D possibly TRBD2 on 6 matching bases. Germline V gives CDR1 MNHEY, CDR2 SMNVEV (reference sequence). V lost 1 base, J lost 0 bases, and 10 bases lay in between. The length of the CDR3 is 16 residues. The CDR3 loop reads CASSLLRTISYNEQFF. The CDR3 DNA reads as TGTGCCAGCAGTTTATTACGGACTATCTCCTACAATGAGCAGTTCTTC.

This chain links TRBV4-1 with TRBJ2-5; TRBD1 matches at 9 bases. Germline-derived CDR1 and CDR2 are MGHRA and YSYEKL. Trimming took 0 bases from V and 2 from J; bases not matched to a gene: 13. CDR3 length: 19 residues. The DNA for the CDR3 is TGCGCCAGCAGCCAAGATCAAGTGACCCTCGACAGGGGGCAAGAGACCCAGTACTTC. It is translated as CASSQDQVTLDRGQETQYF.